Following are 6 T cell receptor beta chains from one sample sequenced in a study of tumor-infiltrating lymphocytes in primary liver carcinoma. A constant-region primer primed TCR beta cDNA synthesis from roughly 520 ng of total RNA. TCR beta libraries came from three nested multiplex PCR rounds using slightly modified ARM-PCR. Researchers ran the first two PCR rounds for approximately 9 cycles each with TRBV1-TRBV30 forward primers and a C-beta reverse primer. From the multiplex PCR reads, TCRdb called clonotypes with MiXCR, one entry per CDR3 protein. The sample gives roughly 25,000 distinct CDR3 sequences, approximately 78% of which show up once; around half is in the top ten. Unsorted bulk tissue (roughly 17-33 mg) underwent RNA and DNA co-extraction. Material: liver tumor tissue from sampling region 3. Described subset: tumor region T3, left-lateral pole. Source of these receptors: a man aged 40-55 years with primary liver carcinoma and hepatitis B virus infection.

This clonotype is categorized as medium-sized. The CDR3 DNA sequence: TGTGCCAGCAGTTACGGGGGGGCGGGCACTGAAGCTTTCTTT. This sequence encodes CASSYGGAGTEAFF. The chain has TRBV6-5 and TRBJ1-1, with a weak D call TRBD1 (6 bases). The V end lost 2 bases, the J end lost 4 bases, and 11 bases lay between the germline ends. Germline loops: CDR1 MNHEY, CDR2 SVGAGI. This CDR3 is built from 14 residues.

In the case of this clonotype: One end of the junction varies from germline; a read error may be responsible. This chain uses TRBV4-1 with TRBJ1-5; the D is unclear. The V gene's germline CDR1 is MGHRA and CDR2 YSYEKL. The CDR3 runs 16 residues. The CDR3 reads CARSQEVEDGVLPQHF. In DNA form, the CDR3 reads TGCGCCAGAAGCCAAGAAGTCGAGGACGGGGTTCTGCCCCAGCATTTT.

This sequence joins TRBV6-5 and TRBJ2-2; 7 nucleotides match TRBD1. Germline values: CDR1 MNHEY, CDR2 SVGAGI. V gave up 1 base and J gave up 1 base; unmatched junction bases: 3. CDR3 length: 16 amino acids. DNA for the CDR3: TGTGCCAGCAGTTACTTTCAGGGGGTGAACACCGGGGAGCTGTTTTTT. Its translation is CASSYFQGVNTGELFF.

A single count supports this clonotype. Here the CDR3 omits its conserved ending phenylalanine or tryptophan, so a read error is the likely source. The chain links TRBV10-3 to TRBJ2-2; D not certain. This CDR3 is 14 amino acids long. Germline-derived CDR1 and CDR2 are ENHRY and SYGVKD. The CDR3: CAINGIANIGELFS. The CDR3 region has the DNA TGTGCCATCAATGGGATCGCGAACATCGGGGAGCTGTTTTCT.

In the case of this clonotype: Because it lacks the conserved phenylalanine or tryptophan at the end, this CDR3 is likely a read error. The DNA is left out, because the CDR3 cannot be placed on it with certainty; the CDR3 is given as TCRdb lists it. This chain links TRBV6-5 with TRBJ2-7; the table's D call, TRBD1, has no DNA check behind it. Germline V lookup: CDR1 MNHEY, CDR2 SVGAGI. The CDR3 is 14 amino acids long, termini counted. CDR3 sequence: CASPSGTGYDEQYY.

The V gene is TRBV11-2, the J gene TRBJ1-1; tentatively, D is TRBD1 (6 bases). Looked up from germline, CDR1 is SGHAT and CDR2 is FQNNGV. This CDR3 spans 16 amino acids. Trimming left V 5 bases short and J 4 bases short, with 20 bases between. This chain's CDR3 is CASSRGRAGVFTEAFF. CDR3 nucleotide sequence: TGTGCCAGCAGCCGAGGTAGGGCAGGGGTATTCACTGAAGCTTTCTTT.